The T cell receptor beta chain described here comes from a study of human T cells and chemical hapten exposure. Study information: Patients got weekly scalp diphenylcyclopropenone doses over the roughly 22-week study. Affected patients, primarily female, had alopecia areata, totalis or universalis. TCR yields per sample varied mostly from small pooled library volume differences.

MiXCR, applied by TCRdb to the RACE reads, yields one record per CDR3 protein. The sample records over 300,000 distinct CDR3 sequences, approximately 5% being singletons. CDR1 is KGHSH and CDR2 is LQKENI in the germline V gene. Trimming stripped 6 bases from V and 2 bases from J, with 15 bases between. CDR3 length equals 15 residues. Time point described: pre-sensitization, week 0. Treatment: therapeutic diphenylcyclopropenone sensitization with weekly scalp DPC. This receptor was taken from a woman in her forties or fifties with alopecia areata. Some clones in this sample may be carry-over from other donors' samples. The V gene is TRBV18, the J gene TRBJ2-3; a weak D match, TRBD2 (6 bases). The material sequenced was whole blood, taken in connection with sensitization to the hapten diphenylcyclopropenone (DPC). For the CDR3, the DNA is TGTGCCAGCTCCGACGTCGGGGGAAACACAGATACGCAGTATTTT. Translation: CASSDVGGNTDTQYF.